Detailed here is one T cell receptor (beta chain). Only a few counts were recorded for this clone. The specificity of this receptor is unknown. No base-level quality is on record; no much larger clone is a single base apart. Extracted DNA was used for immunosequencing of TCRbeta CDR3 regions with the immunoSEQ Assay at Adaptive Biotechnologies. Regarding the original processing steps: To measure the absolute abundance of each unique TCRbeta CDR3, the sequences were collapsed and filtered. Clonality, calculated using only productive in-frame rearrangements, was defined as 1 minus Pielou's evenness. For regional overlap, the top 100 nucleotide rearrangements were followed across paired samples, and the Morisita index was used to compare paired samples against unrelated samples. The immunoSEQ Rearrangement Details tool was used to assess whether nucleotide rearrangements converged onto identical amino acid sequences. Not all clones reach the TCRdb copy of this immuneACCESS table, which keeps in-frame sequences only. Checked studies attribute under half of the gap to unresolved V genes and leave the rest unexplained. That table furnishes V, J and clone size, whereas the DNA furnished D and trimming. The sample has around 2,600 clones on record, 35% to 50% of them singletons. The biggest ten clones account for around 19% of the sample.

This sample was included in a study of CXCR4 blockade with PD-1 therapy in pancreatic cancer (dated by TCRdb to between 2019 and 2020). Describing the broader study: The study analyzed resected pancreatic ductal adenocarcinoma using multiplex immunohistochemistry and TCRbeta immunosequencing, along with ex vivo slice culture to test PD-1 and CXCR4 blockade. Two geographically distinct regions were TCR-sequenced from each of a handful of tumors to assess intratumoral heterogeneity. The paper's findings and limits, for the study overall: Because only TCRbeta chains were sequenced, true antigen-specificity overlap among convergent dominant clones remained unconfirmed while awaiting paired alpha-beta single-cell sequencing. Amino acid clone frequency correlated strongly with the number of distinct nucleotide rearrangements encoding it, suggesting convergent selection by common tumor antigens. Tumors showed clonal expansion, with mean productive clonality 0.14 versus 0.05 in healthy blood, but clonality did not correlate with survival.

The archived tumor blocks came from patients who had not received neoadjuvant therapy before resection. In the preserved-tissue arm of the study, about 28 surgical resection samples from approximately 24 previously untreated pancreatic ductal adenocarcinoma patients were used. DNA for the resection arm was extracted from ten 5-micron curls of FFPE tumor cut next to the multiplex immunohistochemistry slide. From a lookup of the germline V gene, CDR1 and CDR2 are SGDLS and YYNGEE. Reading from cysteine to phenylalanine, the CDR3 counts 18 amino acids. Left in the record is the CDR3 DNA by itself, 54 bases read in frame from the first base. V and J are trimmed by 0 bases and 7 bases, and the gene matches miss 10 bases of the junction.

The sequenced sample was tumor tissue. The sequence derives from a human donor with pancreatic ductal adenocarcinoma. Recombination linked TRBV9 to TRBJ1-6, with TRBD1 identical over 10 junction bases. In nucleotides, the sequence is TGTGCCAGCAGCGTAGATGGGGGACAGGGGACGGTGAATTCACCCCTCCACTTT. It is translated as CASSVDGGQGTVNSPLHF.